The text below deals with one TCR beta chain. V gave up 5 bases and J gave up 4 bases, with 14 bases separating them. CDR3 size: 14 residues. Germline CDR1 SGHVS, CDR2 FNYEAQ. The data stem from a study of blood T cell repertoires in COVID-19. Study at large: Sample material is recorded as cDNA or gDNA derived from T cells, B-cell-depleted T cells, or PBMCs.

Per the original data handling: Estimation of nucleated cell counts was performed using reference gene primer amplification. Sequencing was performed with immunoSEQ multiplex PCR; in TCRdb, only in-frame clones are kept and a portion is missing. From that table come the V and J calls and clone size; the DNA was used to work out D and trimming. The sample has about 150,000 clones; roughly 83% are singletons. The sequenced sample consisted of peripheral blood. This receptor was identified in a woman aged 60-70 years with acute or convalescent COVID-19. The V and J genes are TRBV7-6 and TRBJ1-2; unclear D gene. CDR3 residues: CASSSDGRLYGYTF. The CDR3 DNA reads TGTGCCAGCAGCAGTGACGGCCGACTCTATGGCTACACCTTC.